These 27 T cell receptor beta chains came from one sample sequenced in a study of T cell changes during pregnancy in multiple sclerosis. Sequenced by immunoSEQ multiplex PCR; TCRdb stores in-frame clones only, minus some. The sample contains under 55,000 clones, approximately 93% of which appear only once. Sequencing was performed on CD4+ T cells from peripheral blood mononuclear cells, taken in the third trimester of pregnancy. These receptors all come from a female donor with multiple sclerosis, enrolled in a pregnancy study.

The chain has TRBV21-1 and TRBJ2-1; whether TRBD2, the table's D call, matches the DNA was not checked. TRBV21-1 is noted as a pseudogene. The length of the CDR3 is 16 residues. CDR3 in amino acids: CASCFLERAAYNEQFF. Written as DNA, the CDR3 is TGTGCCAGCTGTTTCCTTGAGAGAGCGGCCTACAATGAGCAGTTCTTC.

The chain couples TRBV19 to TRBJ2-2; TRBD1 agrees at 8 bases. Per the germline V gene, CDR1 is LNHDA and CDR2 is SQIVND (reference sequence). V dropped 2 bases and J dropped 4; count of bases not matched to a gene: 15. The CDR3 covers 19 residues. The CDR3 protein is CASSINGPSQGASTGELFF. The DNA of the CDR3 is TGTGCCAGTAGTATAAACGGTCCCTCGCAGGGGGCTAGCACCGGGGAGCTGTTTTTT.

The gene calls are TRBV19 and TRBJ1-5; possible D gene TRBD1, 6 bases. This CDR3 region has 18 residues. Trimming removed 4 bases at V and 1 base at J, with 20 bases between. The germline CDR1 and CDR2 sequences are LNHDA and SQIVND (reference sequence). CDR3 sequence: CASSTKAGDWVSNQPQHF. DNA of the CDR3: TGTGCCAGTAGTACAAAGGCAGGGGATTGGGTGAGCAATCAGCCCCAGCATTTT.

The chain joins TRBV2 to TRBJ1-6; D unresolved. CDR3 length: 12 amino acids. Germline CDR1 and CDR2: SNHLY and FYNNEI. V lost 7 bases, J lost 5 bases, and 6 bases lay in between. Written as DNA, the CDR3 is TGTGCCAGCAAGCAGGATAATTCACCCCTCCACTTT. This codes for CASKQDNSPLHF.

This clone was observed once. CDR3 DNA: TGTGCCAGCTCACCACCGGGACAGGGGTGGACCGGGGAGCTGTTTTTT. It yields the protein CASSPPGQGWTGELFF. The chain has TRBV18 and TRBJ2-2, with 10 positions matching TRBD1. Germline lookup yields CDR1 KGHSH and CDR2 LQKENI. Unmatched junction bases numbered 3, after V lost 0 bases and J lost 5 bases. The CDR3 runs to 16 residues.

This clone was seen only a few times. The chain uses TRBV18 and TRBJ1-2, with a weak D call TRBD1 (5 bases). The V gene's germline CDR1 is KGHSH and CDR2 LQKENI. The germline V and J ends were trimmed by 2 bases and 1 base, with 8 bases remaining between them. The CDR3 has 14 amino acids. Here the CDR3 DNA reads TGTGCCAGCTCACCAAACGACAGTAACTATGGCTACACCTTC. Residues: CASSPNDSNYGYTF.

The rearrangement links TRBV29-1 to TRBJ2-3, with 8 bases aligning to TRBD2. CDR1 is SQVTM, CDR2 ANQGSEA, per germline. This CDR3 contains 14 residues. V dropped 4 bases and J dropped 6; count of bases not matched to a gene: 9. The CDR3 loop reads CSVATSVTTDTQYF. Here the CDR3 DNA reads TGCAGCGTTGCGACTAGCGTTACGACGGATACGCAGTATTTT.

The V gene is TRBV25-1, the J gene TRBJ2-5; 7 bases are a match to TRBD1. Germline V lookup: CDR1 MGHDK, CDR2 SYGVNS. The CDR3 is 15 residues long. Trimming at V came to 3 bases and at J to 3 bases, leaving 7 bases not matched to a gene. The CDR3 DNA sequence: TGTGCCAGCAGTGAGCCGACAGGGTTCGAAGAGACCCAGTACTTC. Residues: CASSEPTGFEETQYF.

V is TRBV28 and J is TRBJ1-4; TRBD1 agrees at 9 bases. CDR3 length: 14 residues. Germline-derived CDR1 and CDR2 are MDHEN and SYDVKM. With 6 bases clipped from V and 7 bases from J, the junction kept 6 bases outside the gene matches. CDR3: CASSPQGAREKLFF. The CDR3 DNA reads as TGTGCCAGCAGCCCACAGGGGGCTCGTGAAAAACTGTTTTTT.

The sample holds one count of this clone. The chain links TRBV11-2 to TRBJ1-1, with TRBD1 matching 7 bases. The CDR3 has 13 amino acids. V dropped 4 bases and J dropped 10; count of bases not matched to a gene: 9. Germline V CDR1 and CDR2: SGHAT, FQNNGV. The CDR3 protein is CASSSRQGGRAFF. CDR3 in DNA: TGTGCCAGCAGCTCCCGACAGGGCGGTAGAGCTTTCTTT.

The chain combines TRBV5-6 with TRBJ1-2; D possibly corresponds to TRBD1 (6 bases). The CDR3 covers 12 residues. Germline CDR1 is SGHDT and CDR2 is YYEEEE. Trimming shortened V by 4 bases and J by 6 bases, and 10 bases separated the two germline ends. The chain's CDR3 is CASSDAGDGYTF. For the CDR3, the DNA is TGTGCCAGCAGCGATGCAGGGGATGGCTACACCTTC.

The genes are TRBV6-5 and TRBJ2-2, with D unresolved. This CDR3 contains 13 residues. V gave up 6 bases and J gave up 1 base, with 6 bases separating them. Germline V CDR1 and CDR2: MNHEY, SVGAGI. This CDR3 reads CASSPLNTGELFF. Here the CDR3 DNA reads TGTGCCAGCAGCCCCCTGAACACCGGGGAGCTGTTTTTT.

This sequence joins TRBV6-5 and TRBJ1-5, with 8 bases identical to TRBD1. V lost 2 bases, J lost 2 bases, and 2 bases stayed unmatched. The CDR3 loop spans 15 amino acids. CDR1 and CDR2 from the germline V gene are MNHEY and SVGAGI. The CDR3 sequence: CASSYDRGGNQPQHF. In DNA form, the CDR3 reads TGTGCCAGCAGTTACGACAGGGGAGGCAATCAGCCCCAGCATTTT.

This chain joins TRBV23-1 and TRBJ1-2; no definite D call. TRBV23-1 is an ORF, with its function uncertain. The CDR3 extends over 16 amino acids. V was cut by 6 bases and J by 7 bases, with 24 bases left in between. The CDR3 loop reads CASRRLTYRDNGGYTF. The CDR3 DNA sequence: TGCGCCAGCAGGCGATTAACTTACAGAGATAACGGTGGCTACACCTTC.

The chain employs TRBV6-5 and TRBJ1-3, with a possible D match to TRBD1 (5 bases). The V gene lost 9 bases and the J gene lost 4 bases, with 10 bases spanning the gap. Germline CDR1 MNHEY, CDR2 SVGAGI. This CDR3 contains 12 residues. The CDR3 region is CASGRVGNTIYF. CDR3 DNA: TGTGCCAGTGGCAGGGTCGGAAACACCATATATTTT.

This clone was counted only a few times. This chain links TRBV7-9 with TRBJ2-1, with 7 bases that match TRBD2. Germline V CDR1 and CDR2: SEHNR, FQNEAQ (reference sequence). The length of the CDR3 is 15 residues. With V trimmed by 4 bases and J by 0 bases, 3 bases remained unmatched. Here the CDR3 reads CASSSGGGSYNEQFF. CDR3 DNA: TGTGCCAGCAGCTCGGGCGGGGGCTCCTACAATGAGCAGTTCTTC. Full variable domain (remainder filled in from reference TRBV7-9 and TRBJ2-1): DTGVSQNPRHKITKRGQNVTFRCDPISEHNRLYWYRQTLGQGPEFLTYFQNEAQLEKSRLLSDRFSAERPKGSFSTLEIQRTEQGDSAMYLCASSSGGGSYNEQFFGPGTRLTVL.

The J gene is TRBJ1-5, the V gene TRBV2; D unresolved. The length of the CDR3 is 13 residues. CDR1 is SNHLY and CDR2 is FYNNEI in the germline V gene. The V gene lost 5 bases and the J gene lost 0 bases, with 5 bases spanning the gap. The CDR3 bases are TGTGCCAGCAGTCCGTCTAGCAATCAGCCCCAGCATTTT. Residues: CASSPSSNQPQHF.

Here the CDR3 reads CASQTGGTGELFF. CDR3 bases: TGTGCCAGCCAGACAGGGGGAACCGGGGAGCTGTTTTTT. The chain is built from TRBV28 and TRBJ2-2; 9 bases fit TRBD1. The germline V gene encodes CDR1 MDHEN and CDR2 SYDVKM. This CDR3 has 13 residues. V dropped 8 bases and J dropped 5; count of bases not matched to a gene: 3.

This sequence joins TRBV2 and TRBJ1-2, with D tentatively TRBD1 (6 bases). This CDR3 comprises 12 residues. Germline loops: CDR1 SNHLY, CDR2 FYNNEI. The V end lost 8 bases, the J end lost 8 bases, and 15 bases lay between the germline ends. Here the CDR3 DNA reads TGTGCCAGCCATACAGGGATGGAAGGCTACACCTTC. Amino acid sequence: CASHTGMEGYTF. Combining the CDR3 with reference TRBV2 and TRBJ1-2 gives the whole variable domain EPEVTQTPSHQVTQMGQEVILRCVPISNHLYFYWYRQILGQKVEFLVSFYNNEISEKSEIFDDQFSVERPDGSNFTLKIRSTKLEDSAMYFCASHTGMEGYTFGSGTRLTVV.

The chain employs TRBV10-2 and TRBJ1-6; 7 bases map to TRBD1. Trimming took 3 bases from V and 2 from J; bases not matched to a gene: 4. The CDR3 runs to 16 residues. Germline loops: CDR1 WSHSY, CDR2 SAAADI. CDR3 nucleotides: TGCGCCAGCAGTGAAGTACAGGGGACCTATAATTCACCCCTCCACTTT. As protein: CASSEVQGTYNSPLHF.

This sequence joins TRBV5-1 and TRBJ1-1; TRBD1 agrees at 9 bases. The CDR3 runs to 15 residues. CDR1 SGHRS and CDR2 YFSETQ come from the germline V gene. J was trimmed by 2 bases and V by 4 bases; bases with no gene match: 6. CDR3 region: CASSAGTGRNTEAFF. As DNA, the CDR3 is TGCGCCAGCAGCGCCGGGACAGGGAGAAACACTGAAGCTTTCTTT.

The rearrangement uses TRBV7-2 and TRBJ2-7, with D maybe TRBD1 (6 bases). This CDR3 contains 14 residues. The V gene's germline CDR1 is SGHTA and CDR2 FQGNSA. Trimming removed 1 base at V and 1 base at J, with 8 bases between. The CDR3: CASSLGGQSYEQYF. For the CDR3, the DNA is TGTGCCAGCAGCTTAGGGGGGCAGTCCTACGAGCAGTACTTC.

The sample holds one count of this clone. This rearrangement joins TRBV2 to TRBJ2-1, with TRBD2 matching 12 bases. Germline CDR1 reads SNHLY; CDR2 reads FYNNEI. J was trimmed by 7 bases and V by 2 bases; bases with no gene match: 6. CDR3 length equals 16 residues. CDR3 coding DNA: TGTGCCAGCAGTGAACGGGGACTAGCGGGCGAGAATGAGCAGTTCTTC. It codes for CASSERGLAGENEQFF.

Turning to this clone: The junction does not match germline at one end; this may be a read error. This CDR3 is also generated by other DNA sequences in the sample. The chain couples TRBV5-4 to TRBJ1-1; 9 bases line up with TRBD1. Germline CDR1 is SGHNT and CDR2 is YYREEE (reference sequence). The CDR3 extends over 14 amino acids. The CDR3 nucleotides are TGTGCCAGCAGCCGACAGGGGGACGACACTGAAGCTTTTTTT. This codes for CASSRQGDDTEAFF.

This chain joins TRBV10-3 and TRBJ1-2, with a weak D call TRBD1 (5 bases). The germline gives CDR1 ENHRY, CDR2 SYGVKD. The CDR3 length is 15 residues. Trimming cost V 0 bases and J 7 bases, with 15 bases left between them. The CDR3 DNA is TGTGCCATCAGTGAGTCGGACACAATGAGCTCTGGCTACACCTTC. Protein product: CAISESDTMSSGYTF.

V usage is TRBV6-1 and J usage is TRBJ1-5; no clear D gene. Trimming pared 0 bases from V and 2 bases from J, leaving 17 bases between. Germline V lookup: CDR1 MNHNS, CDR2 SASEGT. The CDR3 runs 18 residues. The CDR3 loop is CASSEAQNEMRRNQPQHF. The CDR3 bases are TGTGCCAGCAGTGAAGCGCAGAATGAGATGCGGCGCAATCAGCCCCAGCATTTT.

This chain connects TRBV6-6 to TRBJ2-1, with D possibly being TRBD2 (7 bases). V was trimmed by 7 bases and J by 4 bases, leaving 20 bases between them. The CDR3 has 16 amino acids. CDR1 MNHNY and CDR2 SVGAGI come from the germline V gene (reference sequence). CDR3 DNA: TGTGCCAGCACCTCCCCGGGCGGGGGCGCGTACAATGAGCAGTTCTTC. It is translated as CASTSPGGGAYNEQFF.